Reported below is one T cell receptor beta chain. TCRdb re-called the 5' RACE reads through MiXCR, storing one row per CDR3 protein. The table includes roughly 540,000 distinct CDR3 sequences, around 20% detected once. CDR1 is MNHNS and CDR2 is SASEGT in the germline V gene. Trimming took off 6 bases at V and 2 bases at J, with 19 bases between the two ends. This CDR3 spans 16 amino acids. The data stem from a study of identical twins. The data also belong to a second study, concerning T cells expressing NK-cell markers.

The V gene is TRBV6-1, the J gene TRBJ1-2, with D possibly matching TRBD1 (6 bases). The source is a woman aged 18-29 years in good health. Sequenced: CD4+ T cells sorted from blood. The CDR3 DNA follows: TGTGCCAGCAGCGAACAGGGACAAGTCTTCAACTATGGCTACACCTTC. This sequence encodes CASSEQGQVFNYGYTF.